This paragraph reports one T cell receptor (beta chain). This record comes from a study of blood T cell repertoires in COVID-19. Study context: The samples span acute and convalescent COVID-19 from the United States, Italy and Spain. PBMCs, B-cell-depleted T cells, or T cells were the source of the cDNA or gDNA that made up the material.

As originally analysed: Amplification with reference gene primers provided the estimates of nucleated cell counts. Clones were sequenced by immunoSEQ multiplex PCR, and TCRdb holds only the in-frame ones, with some missing. That table is the source of V, J and clone size, and D and trimming were worked out from the DNA. The table shows about 240,000 clones, with 88% occurring only once. Germline-derived CDR1 and CDR2 are SGHNT and YENEEA. The trim removed 1 base at V and 6 bases at J, leaving 3 bases unmatched. This CDR3 is built from 13 residues. J is TRBJ2-7 and V is TRBV11-3, with TRBD2 identical over 7 bases. Sequenced sample: peripheral blood. The sequence was obtained from a young woman with acute or convalescent COVID-19. CDR3 sequence reads: CASSLAGGGEQYF. In nucleotides, the CDR3 is TGTGCCAGCAGCTTAGCGGGGGGTGGCGAGCAGTACTTC.